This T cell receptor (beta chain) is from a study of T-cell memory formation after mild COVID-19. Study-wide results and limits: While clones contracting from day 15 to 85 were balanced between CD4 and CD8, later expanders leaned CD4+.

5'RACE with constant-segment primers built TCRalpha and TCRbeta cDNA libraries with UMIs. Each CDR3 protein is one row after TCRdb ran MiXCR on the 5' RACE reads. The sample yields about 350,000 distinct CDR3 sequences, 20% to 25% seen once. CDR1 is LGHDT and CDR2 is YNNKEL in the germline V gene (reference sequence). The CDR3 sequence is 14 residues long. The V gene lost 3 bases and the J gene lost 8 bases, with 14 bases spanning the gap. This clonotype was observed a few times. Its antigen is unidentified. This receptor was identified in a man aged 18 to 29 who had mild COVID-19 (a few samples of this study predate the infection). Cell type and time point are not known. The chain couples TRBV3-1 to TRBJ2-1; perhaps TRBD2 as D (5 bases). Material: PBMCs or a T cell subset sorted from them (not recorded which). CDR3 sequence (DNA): TGTGCCAGCAGCCAGCACGAGGGTAGGGATGAGCAGTTCTTC. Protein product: CASSQHEGRDEQFF.